A single sample is the source of the 4 T cell receptor beta chains below, sequenced in a study of neurological immune-mediated disorders. TCRdb re-analysed the 5' RACE reads in MiXCR, keeping a single row per CDR3 protein. The table records 84,000 or so distinct CDR3 sequences, approximately 4.6% of them present only once. The time point here: longitudinal time-point 3. The sample was PBMCs. Receptors were obtained from a woman aged 60-70 years with multiple sclerosis.

This clonotype was counted ten times or more. This chain uses TRBV7-8 with TRBJ1-5; D call uncertain. The germline V gene has CDR1 SGHVS and CDR2 FQNEAQ. CDR3 size: 13 residues. V gave up 4 bases and J gave up 9 bases, with 13 bases separating them. The CDR3 bases are TGTGCCAGCAGCTCCGCGGGCGTTGGGCCCCAGCATTTT. This encodes CASSSAGVGPQHF.

This clonotype was seen many times. The chain joins TRBV6-5 to TRBJ2-1, with TRBD1 matching 7 bases. The length of the CDR3 is 13 residues. Germline lookup yields CDR1 MNHEY and CDR2 SVGAGI. Trimming at V came to 6 bases and at J to 9 bases, leaving 8 bases not matched to a gene. Here the CDR3 reads CASRHDRVGEQFF. The DNA for the CDR3 is TGTGCCAGCAGACACGACAGGGTTGGTGAGCAGTTCTTC.

This clonotype has ten or more counts. J is TRBJ2-1 and V is TRBV29-1; tentatively, D is TRBD1 or TRBD2 (5 bases each). The CDR3 loop spans 15 amino acids. V shed 1 base and J shed 5 bases, with 15 bases lying between them. Germline assignment: CDR1 SQVTM and CDR2 ANQGSEA. The CDR3 nucleotides read TGCAGCGTTGAAGGGGGGACCGCGAATAACAATGAGCAGTTCTTC. Translated: CSVEGGTANNNEQFF.

This clonotype was recorded at least ten times. The genes are TRBV20-1 and TRBJ2-5; D possibly corresponds to TRBD2 (7 bases). This CDR3 region has 13 residues. Deletions cut 3 bases from V and 4 bases from J, with 12 bases between. Germline assignment: CDR1 DFQATT and CDR2 SNEGSKA (reference sequence). As DNA, the CDR3 is TGCAGTGCTAGGGTGCGGGGGCTAGAGACCCAGTACTTC. Its protein product is CSARVRGLETQYF.